These 14 T cell receptor beta chains share one sample of origin, sequenced in a study of shared clonotypes between healthy human individuals. The table came from immunoSEQ multiplex PCR; TCRdb's copy has only in-frame clones and leaves some out. The sample has nearly 1 million clones, more than 75% seen once; the top ten hold approximately 1.5%. Sequencing was carried out using memory CD4+ T cells sorted from blood. Subset reported: CD45RA-negative fraction. The receptors were sampled from a man younger than 30 in good health.

The V call is TRBV6-6, the J call TRBJ2-2; D unresolved. CDR1 is MNHNY and CDR2 is SVGAGI in the germline V gene (reference sequence). This CDR3 is built from 13 residues. Deletions cut 4 bases from V and 6 bases from J, with 9 bases between. The CDR3 DNA sequence: TGTGCCAGCAGTTCATTTAGTCCCGGGGAGCTGTTTTTT. Translating it yields CASSSFSPGELFF.

The chain recombines TRBV6-1 with TRBJ2-7; 10 nucleotides line up with TRBD2. From germline, CDR1 is MNHNS and CDR2 SASEGT. The CDR3 contains 16 residues. V was clipped by 0 bases and J by 3 bases; unmatched bases: 5. DNA of the CDR3: TGTGCCAGCAGTGAAGCGCCTAGCGGGAGTATCTACGAGCAGTACTTC. Translation gives CASSEAPSGSIYEQYF.

The chain recombines TRBV7-2 with TRBJ2-1; no reliable D call. V lost 3 bases to trimming and J lost 9 bases, with 21 bases between them. This CDR3 contains 16 residues. Germline lookup yields CDR1 SGHTA and CDR2 FQGNSA. CDR3: CASSFIELRLDSEQFF. The DNA of the CDR3 is TGTGCCAGCAGCTTTATTGAGTTGCGGCTAGATAGTGAGCAGTTCTTC. The complete variable domain, with remaining parts taken from reference TRBV7-2 and TRBJ2-1, reads GAGVSQSPSNKVTEKGKDVELRCDPISGHTALYWYRQSLGQGLEFLIYFQGNSAPDKSGLPSDRFSAERTGGSVSTLTIQRTQQEDSAVYLCASSFIELRLDSEQFFGPGTRLTVL.

Here the CDR3 reads CASSRDWGSTQYF. The CDR3 nucleotides read TGTGCCAGCAGCCGAGACTGGGGGTCGACCCAGTACTTC. The rearrangement links TRBV7-9 to TRBJ2-5; D is tentatively TRBD1 or TRBD2 (5 bases each). The ends were cut back, 5 bases at V and 7 bases at J, with 14 bases in the middle. Germline CDR1 SEHNR, CDR2 FQNEAQ (reference sequence). This CDR3 has 13 residues.

The chain has TRBV10-2 and TRBJ2-6; TRBD1 matches 8 bases. This CDR3 is 13 amino acids long. After removal of 5 bases from V and 13 bases from J, the junction contained 7 bases not matched to a gene. Per germline, CDR1 WSHSY and CDR2 SAAADI. The CDR3 DNA is TGCGCCAGCAGTTGGGGACAGGTCGGAGTCCTGACTTTC. It translates to CASSWGQVGVLTF.

The table lists this clone with a few counts. The J gene is TRBJ1-5, the V gene TRBV27, with TRBD1 as a possible D gene (6 bases). Germline CDR1 is MNHEY and CDR2 is SMNVEV (reference sequence). The CDR3 contains 15 residues. Trimming took 5 bases from V and 5 from J, leaving 16 bases between them. The CDR3: CASSRGGGGYQPQHF. The DNA for the CDR3 is TGTGCCAGCAGTCGAGGGGGTGGGGGTTATCAGCCCCAGCATTTT.

The chain carries TRBV5-4 and TRBJ1-1; 8 bases match TRBD1. CDR1 SGHNT and CDR2 YYREEE come from the germline V gene (reference sequence). This CDR3 contains 15 residues. V lost 3 bases and J lost 1; bases outside the gene matches: 5. This CDR3 is CASSYLTGANTEAFF. CDR3 nucleotide sequence: TGTGCCAGCAGCTATTTGACAGGGGCGAACACTGAAGCTTTCTTT.

The J gene is TRBJ1-6, the V gene TRBV7-8; 9 bases agree with TRBD1. This CDR3 has 15 amino acids. Germline CDR1 reads SGHVS; CDR2 reads FQNEAQ. Trimming removed 4 bases from V and 13 bases from J; junction bases left unmatched: 11. This CDR3 is CASSSESGTGTPLHF. As DNA, the CDR3 is TGTGCCAGCAGCTCAGAGTCCGGGACAGGGACTCCCCTCCACTTT. Drawing the rest from reference TRBV7-8 and TRBJ1-6, the complete variable domain is GAGVSQSPRYKVAKRGQDVALRCDPISGHVSLFWYQQALGQGPEFLTYFQNEAQLDKSGLPSDRFFAERPEGSVSTLKIQRTQQEDSAVYLCASSSESGTGTPLHFGNGTRLTVT.

This sequence joins TRBV30 and TRBJ1-5; D is unclear. Deletions cut 0 bases from V and 0 bases from J, with 9 bases between. The CDR3 spans 15 residues. Germline V CDR1 and CDR2: GTSNPN, SVGIG (reference sequence). As DNA, the CDR3 is TGTGCCTGGAGTGTATTCGGACGTAGCAATCAGCCCCAGCATTTT. This sequence encodes CAWSVFGRSNQPQHF.

V gene TRBV25-1 combines with J gene TRBJ1-1, with 7 positions matching TRBD1. Germline V lookup: CDR1 MGHDK, CDR2 SYGVNS. V shed 6 bases and J 8 bases; nucleotides not matched to a gene: 3. There are 11 residues in the CDR3. DNA for the CDR3: TGTGCCAGCAGCAGGGGGTGGGAAGCTTTCTTT. It is translated as CASSRGWEAFF.

The rearrangement uses TRBV7-2 and TRBJ1-1; the D is unclear. Germline V gene lookup returns CDR1 SGHTA and CDR2 FQGNSA. The V and J ends lost 1 base and 5 bases respectively, with 11 bases between them. The CDR3 length is 14 residues. The CDR3, as DNA: TGTGCCAGCAGCTTAGAGGACCTTTGGACTGAAGCTTTCTTT. This encodes CASSLEDLWTEAFF.

The V call is TRBV19, the J call TRBJ1-2; no firm D call. Trimming cost V 4 bases and J 10 bases, with 13 bases left between them. Germline CDR1 reads LNHDA; CDR2 reads SQIVND (reference sequence). The CDR3 consists of 12 residues. CDR3 residues: CASSRRQRDYTF. The CDR3 region has the DNA TGTGCCAGTAGTAGACGTCAGAGAGACTACACCTTC.

This chain joins TRBV30 and TRBJ2-3; 10 nucleotides line up with TRBD2. V trimming: 0 bases; J trimming: 2 bases; junction bases outside the gene matches: 8. The germline V gene has CDR1 GTSNPN and CDR2 SVGIG (reference sequence). The CDR3 spans 17 residues. The CDR3 bases are TGTGCCTGGAGTGTACAGGATAGCGGGAGGCCCACAGATACGCAGTATTTT. Translated: CAWSVQDSGRPTDTQYF. The full variable domain, with the rest looked up from reference TRBV30 and TRBJ2-3, is SQTIHQWPATLVQPVGSPLSLECTVEGTSNPNLYWYRQAAGRGLQLLFYSVGIGQISSEVPQNLSASRPQDRQFILSSKKLLLSDSGFYLCAWSVQDSGRPTDTQYFGPGTRLTVL.

There are a few counts of this clone. This chain joins TRBV5-1 and TRBJ1-6, with D unclear. Trimming took off 1 base at V and 5 bases at J, with 10 bases between the two ends. The CDR3 totals 15 residues. Germline V gene data show CDR1 as SGHRS and CDR2 as YFSETQ. CDR3 coding DNA: TGCGCCAGCAGCTTGCTCTTTCAGAATAATTCACCCCTCCACTTT. This encodes CASSLLFQNNSPLHF.